One TCR beta chain is described in this entry. This specimen comes from a study of shared clonotypes between healthy human individuals. CDR1 is SGHDT, CDR2 YYEEEE, per germline. V trimming: 1 base; J trimming: 0 bases; junction bases outside the gene matches: 7. CDR3 length: 18 amino acids. Each sorted subset replicate got 200 ng genomic DNA, about 33,000 genomes. Method: immunoSEQ multiplex PCR; TCRdb's copy keeps in-frame clones and lacks some. The sample consists of 950,000 to 1,300,000 clones, 65% to 75% of them appearing once. Sequencing used memory CD4+ T cells sorted from blood. Stated subset: CD45RA-negative fraction. This TCR was recovered from a man aged 18-30 years in good health. J is TRBJ2-2 and V is TRBV5-6; 9 nucleotides align to TRBD1. The chain's CDR3 is CASSLFGTGWTNTGELFF. The CDR3 DNA follows: TGTGCCAGCAGCTTGTTCGGGACAGGGTGGACGAACACCGGGGAGCTGTTTTTT.